The 26 T cell receptor beta chains given below trace back to one sample, sequenced in a study of shared clonotypes between healthy human individuals. The data were produced by immunoSEQ multiplex PCR, yet TCRdb's version contains in-frame clones alone and is incomplete. The sample has more than 900,000 clones; about four fifths are singletons. Sequencing was carried out using memory CD4+ T cells from PBMCs. As for subset: CD45RA-negative fraction. These receptors all come from a man aged 18 to 35 in good health. Some clones in this sample may be carry-over from other donors' samples.

This clone has more than one count but fewer than ten. The chain couples TRBV11-2 to TRBJ1-4; TRBD1 is a possible D gene (6 bases). The V gene lost 6 bases and the J gene lost 5 bases, with 16 bases spanning the gap. Looked up from germline, CDR1 is SGHAT and CDR2 is FQNNGV. CDR3 length: 15 residues. CDR3 nucleotides: TGTGCCAGCAGTTTTACGACAGGAATAAATGAAAAACTGTTTTTT. It codes for CASSFTTGINEKLFF. The whole variable domain, remainder taken from reference TRBV11-2 and TRBJ1-4, is EAGVAQSPRYKIIEKRQSVAFWCNPISGHATLYWYQQILGQGPKLLIQFQNNGVVDDSQLPKDRFSAERLKGVDSTLKIQPAKLEDSAVYLCASSFTTGINEKLFFGSGTQLSVL.

V usage is TRBV6-6 and J usage is TRBJ1-2; TRBD1 aligns across 8 bases. Germline V lookup: CDR1 MNHNY, CDR2 SVGAGI (reference sequence). V trimming: 3 bases; J trimming: 2 bases; junction bases outside the gene matches: 2. The length of the CDR3 is 14 residues. The CDR3 reads CASSYRDRNYGYTF. CDR3 DNA: TGTGCCAGCAGTTATCGGGACAGGAACTATGGCTACACCTTC.

V gene TRBV25-1 combines with J gene TRBJ2-5; D is unresolved. The CDR3 is made up of 13 amino acids. The V gene's germline CDR1 is MGHDK and CDR2 SYGVNS. V was trimmed by 5 bases and J by 7 bases, leaving 14 bases between them. CDR3 loop: CASSPEMVLTQYF. DNA for the CDR3: TGTGCCAGCAGTCCCGAAATGGTCCTGACCCAGTACTTC.

The rearrangement uses TRBV28 and TRBJ2-1; no definite D call. Germline V CDR1 and CDR2: MDHEN, SYDVKM. This CDR3 has 17 amino acids. V lost 3 bases and J 4 bases, leaving 19 bases between the germline ends. The chain's CDR3 is CASSLVGPRGRYNEQFF. The CDR3 nucleotides read TGTGCCAGCAGTTTGGTGGGCCCGCGAGGTCGGTACAATGAGCAGTTCTTC.

The count of this clone is one. The chain couples TRBV6-5 to TRBJ1-1; TRBD1 matches at 7 bases. The CDR3 loop spans 14 amino acids. The ends lost 7 bases at V and 6 bases at J; junction bases unmatched: 11. Per the germline V gene, CDR1 is MNHEY and CDR2 is SVGAGI. In nucleotides, the CDR3 is TGTGCCAGCATCGTCACAGGGGTTAGGGCTGAAGCTTTCTTT. It encodes CASIVTGVRAEAFF.

Only a few counts were recorded for this clone. The rearrangement uses TRBV4-2 and TRBJ2-1; TRBD2 aligns across 12 bases. Germline CDR1 reads LGHNA; CDR2 reads YNFKEQ. The CDR3 totals 15 residues. Germline trimming cut 2 bases from V and 4 bases from J; bases unmatched to any gene: 0. Here the CDR3 DNA reads TGTGCCAGCAGCCAAACTAGCGGGAGGTACAATGAGCAGTTCTTC. This translates into CASSQTSGRYNEQFF.

This clone has more than one count but fewer than ten. This CDR3 reads CATGTLGANVLTF. The DNA of the CDR3 is TGTGCCACAGGGACTTTGGGGGCCAACGTCCTGACTTTC. This chain links TRBV2 with TRBJ2-6, with D possibly matching TRBD2 (6 bases). This CDR3 is 13 amino acids long. The germline V gene has CDR1 SNHLY and CDR2 FYNNEI. Trimming took 10 bases from V and 4 from J, leaving 11 bases between them.

This chain connects TRBV14 to TRBJ2-7; TRBD2 matches 14 bases. The CDR3 loop spans 15 amino acids. Germline CDR1 and CDR2: SGHDN and FVKESK. Trimming at V came to 6 bases and at J to 3 bases, leaving 4 bases not matched to a gene. The CDR3 DNA sequence: TGTGCCAGCAGGGGGGGGACTAGCGGGAGCTACGAGCAGTACTTC. As protein: CASRGGTSGSYEQYF.

The rearrangement uses TRBV5-1 and TRBJ1-2, with D unresolved. Trimming took 1 base from V and 9 from J, leaving 13 bases between them. Germline V lookup: CDR1 SGHRS, CDR2 YFSETQ. The CDR3 is made up of 13 amino acids. The CDR3 nucleotides read TGCGCCAGCAGCTTGCGGTCGGAGAGGAGCTACACCTTC. Translation gives CASSLRSERSYTF.

The CDR3 DNA is TGCGCCAGCAGCCTCGAAGTAAGGGTTCGCGAAAAACTGTTTTTT. Protein sequence: CASSLEVRVREKLFF. The rearrangement links TRBV4-3 to TRBJ1-4; D ambiguous. Germline V CDR1 and CDR2: LGHNA, YSLEER. The CDR3 is made up of 15 amino acids. Trimming pared 4 bases from V and 8 bases from J, leaving 17 bases between.

The V gene is TRBV19, the J gene TRBJ1-4; D gene unclear. This CDR3 region has 15 residues. The ends were cut back, 7 bases at V and 0 bases at J, with 12 bases in the middle. Germline V lookup: CDR1 LNHDA, CDR2 SQIVND (reference sequence). This chain's CDR3 is CASNSIGTTNEKLFF. As DNA, the CDR3 is TGTGCCAGTAACTCGATCGGGACAACTAATGAAAAACTGTTTTTT.

V gene TRBV30 combines with J gene TRBJ1-3; unclear D gene. V was shortened by 8 bases and J by 0 bases, with 11 bases between the two germline ends. Germline V gene sequence: CDR1 GTSNPN, CDR2 SVGIG (reference sequence). CDR3 length equals 13 residues. The CDR3 DNA sequence: TGTGCCCGAACTAGTCTCTCTGGAAACACCATATATTTT. Its protein is CARTSLSGNTIYF.

The chain has TRBV6-1 and TRBJ2-7; 9 nucleotides line up with TRBD2. The trim removed 5 bases at V and 4 bases at J, leaving 9 bases unmatched. Germline CDR1 and CDR2: MNHNS and SASEGT. This CDR3 is 15 amino acids long. CDR3 protein: CASSKLTSGGYEQYF. The DNA of the CDR3 is TGTGCCAGCAGTAAATTGACTAGCGGAGGTTACGAGCAGTACTTC.

This clone is a singleton in its sample. The chain employs TRBV5-1 and TRBJ2-2, with 12 bases lining up with TRBD1. The CDR3 is 19 amino acids. CDR1 SGHRS and CDR2 YFSETQ come from the germline V gene. Unmatched junction bases numbered 11, after V lost 3 bases and J lost 2 bases. The CDR3 DNA reads as TGCGCCAGCAGCTCTTCCCCCCGGGGGACAGGGGGCAACACCGGGGAGCTGTTTTTT. Its protein product is CASSSSPRGTGGNTGELFF.

This clone was counted between two and nine times. The chain recombines TRBV28 with TRBJ2-1; TRBD2 aligns across 14 bases. This CDR3 is 17 amino acids long. CDR1 is MDHEN, CDR2 SYDVKM, per germline. Unmatched junction bases numbered 9, after V lost 6 bases and J lost 5 bases. Here the CDR3 reads CASSSGTSGSYDNEQFF. Here the CDR3 DNA reads TGTGCCAGCAGCTCCGGGACTAGCGGGAGCTACGACAATGAGCAGTTCTTC.

The chain uses TRBV27 and TRBJ2-7, with a weak D call TRBD1 (5 bases). Germline-derived CDR1 and CDR2 are MNHEY and SMNVEV (reference sequence). This CDR3 spans 13 amino acids. V lost 6 bases and J lost 0, with 9 bases in between. The CDR3 coding sequence is TGTGCCAGCAGATCCGACAGCTCCTACGAGCAGTACTTC. This gives the protein CASRSDSSYEQYF.

The chain couples TRBV7-2 to TRBJ2-5, with D perhaps matching TRBD1 (6 bases). Trimming removed 4 bases from V and 2 bases from J, with 14 bases in between. The CDR3 length is 15 residues. In germline, CDR1 is SGHTA, CDR2 FQGNSA. CDR3 sequence reads: CASSSYRGSQETQYF. Written as DNA, the CDR3 is TGTGCCAGCAGCTCATATAGGGGGTCACAAGAGACCCAGTACTTC.

V usage is TRBV18 and J usage is TRBJ2-1; D assignment may be TRBD1 or TRBD2 (6 bases each). This CDR3 is 14 amino acids long. Deletions cut 3 bases from V and 5 bases from J, with 11 bases between. Germline CDR1 and CDR2: KGHSH and LQKENI. In DNA form, the CDR3 reads TGTGCCAGCTCACCCTGGGGGGCGGACAATGAGCAGTTCTTC. The encoded protein is CASSPWGADNEQFF.

The chain employs TRBV13 and TRBJ2-1; the match to TRBD1 covers 8 bases. The J segment lost 12 bases and the V segment lost 5 bases, leaving 18 bases of the junction unmatched. The CDR3 totals 16 residues. The germline CDR1 and CDR2 sequences are PRHDT and FYEKMQ (reference sequence). The CDR3 here is CASSPTRDRPLSRQFF. The CDR3 region has the DNA TGTGCCAGCAGCCCCACCCGGGACAGGCCTTTAAGTAGGCAGTTCTTC.

The chain links TRBV29-1 to TRBJ2-3; D is undetermined. CDR3 size: 12 residues. The V gene's germline CDR1 is SQVTM and CDR2 ANQGSEA. The ends were cut back, 4 bases at V and 8 bases at J, with 13 bases in the middle. The CDR3 protein is CSVGQDLITQYF. In DNA, the CDR3 is TGCAGCGTTGGCCAGGACCTAATTACGCAGTATTTT.

The chain couples TRBV7-3 to TRBJ2-1; 8 nucleotides match TRBD2. The ends lost 5 bases at V and 0 bases at J; junction bases unmatched: 9. This CDR3 has 17 amino acids. The germline CDR1 and CDR2 sequences are SGHTA and FQGTGA. The CDR3 here is CASSLKPAGVSYNEQFF. In DNA form, the CDR3 reads TGTGCCAGCAGCCTAAAGCCAGCGGGAGTCTCCTACAATGAGCAGTTCTTC.

As to this clone: The sample carries other DNA sequences with the same CDR3. V is TRBV18 and J is TRBJ2-1; 8 bases are a match to TRBD2. Germline V gives CDR1 KGHSH, CDR2 LQKENI. Trimming took 2 bases from V and 5 from J; bases not matched to a gene: 2. The CDR3 has 14 residues. The DNA of the CDR3 is TGTGCCAGCTCACCAAGCGGGGGCGACAATGAGCAGTTCTTC. It is translated as CASSPSGGDNEQFF. Full variable domain (missing parts from reference TRBV18 and TRBJ2-1): NAGVMQNPRHLVRRRGQEARLRCSPMKGHSHVYWYRQLPEEGLKFMVYLQKENIIDESGMPKERFSAEFPKEGPSILRIQQVVRGDSAAYFCASSPSGGDNEQFFGPGTRLTVL.

The chain is built from TRBV29-1 and TRBJ2-7; tentative D call: TRBD1 (5 bases). V lost 5 bases to trimming and J lost 3 bases, with 14 bases between them. The CDR3 has 13 residues. Germline V gene sequence: CDR1 SQVTM, CDR2 ANQGSEA. CDR3 nucleotides: TGCAGCGTTTCGGCAGGGTCTATCTACGAGCAGTACTTC. It encodes CSVSAGSIYEQYF.

This clone came up a few times. This sample also contains other DNA sequences that code for the same CDR3. The DNA for the CDR3 is TGCAGCGTTGGTCGGGAGACCCAGTACTTC. Translation gives CSVGRETQYF. This rearrangement joins TRBV29-1 to TRBJ2-5; no clear D. Germline CDR1 and CDR2: SQVTM and ANQGSEA. V dropped 4 bases and J dropped 5 bases, with 5 bases sitting between them. This CDR3 has 10 residues.

The chain recombines TRBV6-5 with TRBJ2-1; possible D gene TRBD2, 5 bases. CDR3 length: 14 residues. Germline CDR1 MNHEY, CDR2 SVGAGI. The germline V and J ends were trimmed by 6 bases and 10 bases, with 19 bases remaining between them. This chain's CDR3 is CASSRQILDGEQFF. CDR3 nucleotides: TGTGCCAGCAGCCGCCAAATACTAGATGGGGAGCAGTTCTTC.

CDR3 DNA sequence: TGCGCCAGCAGCCCGATAACGGGACGTGGCCTAGGGTCCGGTGAGCAGTTCTTC. This codes for CASSPITGRGLGSGEQFF. This sequence joins TRBV5-1 and TRBJ2-1, with D perhaps given as TRBD1 or TRBD2 (5 bases each). Germline V gene lookup returns CDR1 SGHRS and CDR2 YFSETQ. This CDR3 has 18 residues. The ends were cut back, 4 bases at V and 9 bases at J, with 29 bases in the middle.